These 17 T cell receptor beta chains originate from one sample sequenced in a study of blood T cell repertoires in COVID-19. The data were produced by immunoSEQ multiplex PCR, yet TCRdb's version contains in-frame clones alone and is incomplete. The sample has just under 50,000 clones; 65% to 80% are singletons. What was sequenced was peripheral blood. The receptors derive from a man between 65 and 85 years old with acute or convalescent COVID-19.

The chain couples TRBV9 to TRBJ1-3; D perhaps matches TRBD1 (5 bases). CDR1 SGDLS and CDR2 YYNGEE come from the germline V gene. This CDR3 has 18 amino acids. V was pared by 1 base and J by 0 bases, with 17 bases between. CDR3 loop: CASSVTGGALRSGNTIYF. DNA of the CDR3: TGTGCCAGCAGCGTAACGGGAGGGGCGCTCCGCTCTGGAAACACCATATATTTT.

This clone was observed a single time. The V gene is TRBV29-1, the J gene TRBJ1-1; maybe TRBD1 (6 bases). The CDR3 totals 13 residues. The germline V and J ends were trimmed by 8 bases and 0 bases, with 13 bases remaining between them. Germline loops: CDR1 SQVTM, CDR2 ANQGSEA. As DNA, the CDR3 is TGCAGCTTATCCGGGACACTGAACACTGAAGCTTTCTTT. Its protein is CSLSGTLNTEAFF.

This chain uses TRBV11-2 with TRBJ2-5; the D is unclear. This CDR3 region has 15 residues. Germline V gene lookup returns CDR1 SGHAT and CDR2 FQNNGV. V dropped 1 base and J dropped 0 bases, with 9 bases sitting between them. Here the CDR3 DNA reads TGTGCCAGCAGCTTAGGATTCCAGTACCAAGAGACCCAGTACTTC. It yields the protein CASSLGFQYQETQYF.

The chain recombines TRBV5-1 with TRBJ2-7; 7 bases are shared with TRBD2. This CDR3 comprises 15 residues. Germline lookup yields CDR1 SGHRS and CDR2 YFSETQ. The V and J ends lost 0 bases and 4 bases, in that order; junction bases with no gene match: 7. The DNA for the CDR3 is TGCGCCAGCAGCTTGGCACGCGGGAGCTGGTACGAGCAGTACTTC. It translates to CASSLARGSWYEQYF.

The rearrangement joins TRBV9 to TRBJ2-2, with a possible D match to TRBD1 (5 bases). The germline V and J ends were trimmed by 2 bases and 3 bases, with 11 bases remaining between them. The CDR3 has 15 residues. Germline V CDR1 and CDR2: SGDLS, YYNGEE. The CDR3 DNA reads TGTGCCAGCAGCGTGGGGCAGACTGACACCGGGGAGCTGTTTTTT. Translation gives CASSVGQTDTGELFF.

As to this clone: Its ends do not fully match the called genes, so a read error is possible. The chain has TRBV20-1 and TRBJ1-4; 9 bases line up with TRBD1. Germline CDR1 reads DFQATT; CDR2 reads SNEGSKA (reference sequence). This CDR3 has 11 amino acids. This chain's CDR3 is CSATSGTGLQF. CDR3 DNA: TGCAGTGCTACATCCGGGACAGGGTTACAATTT.

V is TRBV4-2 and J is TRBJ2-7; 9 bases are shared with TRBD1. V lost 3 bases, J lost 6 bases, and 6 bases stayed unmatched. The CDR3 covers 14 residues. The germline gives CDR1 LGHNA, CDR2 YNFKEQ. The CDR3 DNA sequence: TGTGCCAGCAGCCAGATGGGACAGGGCCTCGAGCAGTACTTC. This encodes CASSQMGQGLEQYF.

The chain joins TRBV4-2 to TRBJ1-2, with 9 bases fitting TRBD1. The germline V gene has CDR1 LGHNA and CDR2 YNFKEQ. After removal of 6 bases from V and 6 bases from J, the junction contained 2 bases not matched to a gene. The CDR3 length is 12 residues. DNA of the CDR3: TGTGCCAGCAGGGACAGGGGAGATGGCTACACCTTC. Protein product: CASRDRGDGYTF.

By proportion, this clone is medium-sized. CDR3 in amino acids: CASSFSVYNEQFF. In DNA, the CDR3 is TGTGCCAGCAGCTTTTCCGTCTACAATGAGCAGTTCTTC. The chain couples TRBV5-5 to TRBJ2-1; D is ambiguous. The CDR3 has 13 amino acids. Germline CDR1 reads SGHKS; CDR2 reads YYEKEE (reference sequence). V shed 2 bases and J shed 3 bases, with 6 bases lying between them. Full variable domain (rest looked up from reference TRBV5-5 and TRBJ2-1): DAGVTQSPTHLIKTRGQQVTLRCSPISGHKSVSWYQQVLGQGPQFIFQYYEKEERGRGNFPDRFSARQFPNYSSELNVNALLLGDSALYLCASSFSVYNEQFFGPGTRLTVL.

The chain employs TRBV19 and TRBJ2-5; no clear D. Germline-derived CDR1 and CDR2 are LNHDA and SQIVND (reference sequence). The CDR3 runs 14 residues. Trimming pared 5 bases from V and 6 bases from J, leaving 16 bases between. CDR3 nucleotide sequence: TGTGCCAGTAGTGTTACCCGGTGGGCACAGACCCAGTACTTC. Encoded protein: CASSVTRWAQTQYF.

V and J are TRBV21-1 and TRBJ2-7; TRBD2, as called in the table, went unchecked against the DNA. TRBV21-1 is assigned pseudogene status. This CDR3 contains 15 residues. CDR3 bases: TGTGCCAGCATCCACATAGCGGAACCGGCCTACGAGCAGTACTTC. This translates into CASIHIAEPAYEQYF.

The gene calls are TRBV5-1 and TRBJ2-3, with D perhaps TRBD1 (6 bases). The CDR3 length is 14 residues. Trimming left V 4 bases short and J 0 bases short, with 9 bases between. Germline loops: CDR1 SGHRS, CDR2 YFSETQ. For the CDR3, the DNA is TGCGCCAGCAGCGGACAGACTAGCACAGATACGCAGTATTTT. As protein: CASSGQTSTDTQYF.

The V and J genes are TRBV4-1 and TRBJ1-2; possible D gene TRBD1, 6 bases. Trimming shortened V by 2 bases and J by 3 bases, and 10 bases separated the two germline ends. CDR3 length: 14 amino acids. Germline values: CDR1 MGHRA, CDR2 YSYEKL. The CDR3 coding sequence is TGCGCCAGCAGCCAACAAGGACAGTACTATGGCTACACCTTC. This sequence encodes CASSQQGQYYGYTF.

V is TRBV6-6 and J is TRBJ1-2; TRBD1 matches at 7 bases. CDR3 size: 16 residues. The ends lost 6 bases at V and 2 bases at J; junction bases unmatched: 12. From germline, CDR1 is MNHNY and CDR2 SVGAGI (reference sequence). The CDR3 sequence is CASRLGTERKNYGYTF. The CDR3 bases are TGTGCCAGCAGACTTGGGACAGAAAGAAAAAACTATGGCTACACCTTC.

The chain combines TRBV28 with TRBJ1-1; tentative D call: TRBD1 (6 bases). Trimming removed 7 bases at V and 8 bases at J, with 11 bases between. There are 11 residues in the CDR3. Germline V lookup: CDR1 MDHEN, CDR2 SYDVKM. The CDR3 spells CASTQDREAFF. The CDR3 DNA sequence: TGTGCCAGCACTCAAGACAGGGAAGCTTTCTTT.

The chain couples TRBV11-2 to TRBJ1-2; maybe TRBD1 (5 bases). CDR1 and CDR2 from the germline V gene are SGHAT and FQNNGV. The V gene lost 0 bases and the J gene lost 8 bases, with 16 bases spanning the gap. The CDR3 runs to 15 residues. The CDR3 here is CASSLDRRWGLGYTF. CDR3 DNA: TGTGCCAGCAGCTTAGATAGACGTTGGGGCCTCGGCTACACCTTC. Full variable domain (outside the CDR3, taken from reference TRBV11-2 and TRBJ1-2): EAGVAQSPRYKIIEKRQSVAFWCNPISGHATLYWYQQILGQGPKLLIQFQNNGVVDDSQLPKDRFSAERLKGVDSTLKIQPAKLEDSAVYLCASSLDRRWGLGYTFGSGTRLTVV.

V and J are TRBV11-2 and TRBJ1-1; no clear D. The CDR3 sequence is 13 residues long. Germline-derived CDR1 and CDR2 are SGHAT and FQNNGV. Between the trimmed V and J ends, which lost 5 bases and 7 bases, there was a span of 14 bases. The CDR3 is CASSIALQVEAFF. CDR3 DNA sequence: TGTGCCAGCAGCATAGCTCTTCAGGTTGAAGCTTTCTTT.